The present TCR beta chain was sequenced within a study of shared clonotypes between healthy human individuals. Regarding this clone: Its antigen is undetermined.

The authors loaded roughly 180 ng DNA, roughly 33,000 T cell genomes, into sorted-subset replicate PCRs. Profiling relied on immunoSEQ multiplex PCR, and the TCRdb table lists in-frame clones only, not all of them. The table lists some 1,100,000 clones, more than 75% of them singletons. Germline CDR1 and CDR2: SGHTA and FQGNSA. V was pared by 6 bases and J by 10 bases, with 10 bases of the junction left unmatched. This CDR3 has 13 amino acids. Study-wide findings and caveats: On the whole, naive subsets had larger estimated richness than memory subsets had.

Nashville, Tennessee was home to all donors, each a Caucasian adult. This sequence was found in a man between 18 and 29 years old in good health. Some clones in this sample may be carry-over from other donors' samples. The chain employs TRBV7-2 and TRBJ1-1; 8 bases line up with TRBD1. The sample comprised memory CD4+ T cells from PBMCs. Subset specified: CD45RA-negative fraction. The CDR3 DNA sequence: TGTGCCAGCAGACGTGGACAGGGCCGTGGAGCTTTCTTT. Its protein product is CASRRGQGRGAFF.